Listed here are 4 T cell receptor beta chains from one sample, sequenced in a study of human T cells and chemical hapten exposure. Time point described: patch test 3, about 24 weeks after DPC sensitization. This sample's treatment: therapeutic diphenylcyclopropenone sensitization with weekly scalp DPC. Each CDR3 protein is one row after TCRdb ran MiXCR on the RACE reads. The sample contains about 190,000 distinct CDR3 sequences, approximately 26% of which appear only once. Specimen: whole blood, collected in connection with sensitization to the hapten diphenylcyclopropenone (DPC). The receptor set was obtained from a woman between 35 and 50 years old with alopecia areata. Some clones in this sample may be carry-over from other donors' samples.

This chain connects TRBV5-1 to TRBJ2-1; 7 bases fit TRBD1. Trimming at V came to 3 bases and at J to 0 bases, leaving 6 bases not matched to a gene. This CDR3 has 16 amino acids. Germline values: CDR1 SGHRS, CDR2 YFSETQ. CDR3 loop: CASSWLTGSSYNEQFF. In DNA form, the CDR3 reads TGCGCCAGCAGCTGGCTGACAGGGAGCTCCTACAATGAGCAGTTCTTC.

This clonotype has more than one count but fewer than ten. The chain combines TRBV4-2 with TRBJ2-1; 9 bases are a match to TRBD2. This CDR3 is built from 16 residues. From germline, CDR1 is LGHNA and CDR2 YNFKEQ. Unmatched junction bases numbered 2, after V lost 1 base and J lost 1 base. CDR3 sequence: CASSQATSGSYNEQFF. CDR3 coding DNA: TGTGCCAGCAGCCAAGCAACTAGCGGGTCCTACAATGAGCAGTTCTTC.

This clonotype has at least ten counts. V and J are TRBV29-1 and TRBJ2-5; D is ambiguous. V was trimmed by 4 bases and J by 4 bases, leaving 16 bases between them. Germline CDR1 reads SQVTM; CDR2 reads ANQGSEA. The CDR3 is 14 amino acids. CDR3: CSVGGRARRETQYF. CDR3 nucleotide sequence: TGCAGCGTTGGTGGTCGTGCCAGGAGAGAGACCCAGTACTTC.

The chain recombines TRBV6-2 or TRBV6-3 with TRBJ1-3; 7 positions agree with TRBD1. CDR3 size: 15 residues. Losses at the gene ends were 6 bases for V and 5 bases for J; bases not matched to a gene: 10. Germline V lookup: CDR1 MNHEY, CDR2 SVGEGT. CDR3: CASSPPGQARNTIYF. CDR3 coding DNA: TGTGCCAGCAGCCCACCCGGACAGGCTCGAAACACCATATATTTT.